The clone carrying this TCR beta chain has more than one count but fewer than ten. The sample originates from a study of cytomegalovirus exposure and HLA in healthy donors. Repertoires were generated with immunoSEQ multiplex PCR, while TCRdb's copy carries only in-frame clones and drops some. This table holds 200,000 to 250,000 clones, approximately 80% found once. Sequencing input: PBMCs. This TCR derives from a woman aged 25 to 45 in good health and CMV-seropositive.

The CDR3 spells CASRYREAFF. The DNA of the CDR3 is TGTGCCAGCAGATACAGGGAAGCTTTCTTT. V is TRBV7-2 and J is TRBJ1-1, with a tentative D call TRBD1 (5 bases). The CDR3 covers 10 residues. The ends were cut back, 6 bases at V and 8 bases at J, with 7 bases in the middle. Germline V gene data show CDR1 as SGHTA and CDR2 as FQGNSA.